The 24 T cell receptor beta chains in this list originate from one sample, sequenced in a study of blood T cell repertoires in COVID-19. Method: immunoSEQ multiplex PCR; TCRdb's copy keeps in-frame clones and lacks some. Of fewer than 300,000 clones in the sample, roughly 91% were seen once. The specimen sequenced was peripheral blood. The source of these receptors is a man aged 25-45 years with acute or convalescent COVID-19.

The V call is TRBV19, the J call TRBJ2-3; 8 bases are shared with TRBD2. The germline V gene encodes CDR1 LNHDA and CDR2 SQIVND (reference sequence). V lost 0 bases to trimming and J lost 1 base; unmatched junction nucleotides: 9. This CDR3 has 18 residues. As DNA, the CDR3 is TGTGCCAGTAGTATAGATGGACCTAGCGGGTCTGGCACAGATACGCAGTATTTT. It translates to CASSIDGPSGSGTDTQYF.

This rearrangement joins TRBV7-8 to TRBJ2-7; TRBD2 agrees at 9 bases. This CDR3 is built from 14 residues. CDR1 SGHVS and CDR2 FQNEAQ come from the germline V gene. J lost 2 bases, V lost 6 bases, and 5 bases had no gene match. Here the CDR3 reads CASRRSGGTYEQYF. The CDR3 DNA reads as TGTGCCAGCAGGAGGAGCGGGGGGACCTACGAGCAGTACTTC. The whole variable domain, remainder taken from reference TRBV7-8 and TRBJ2-7, is GAGVSQSPRYKVAKRGQDVALRCDPISGHVSLFWYQQALGQGPEFLTYFQNEAQLDKSGLPSDRFFAERPEGSVSTLKIQRTQQEDSAVYLCASRRSGGTYEQYFGPGTRLTVT.

This clone came up a few times. V usage is TRBV4-1 and J usage is TRBJ2-7; D is ambiguous. This CDR3 region has 14 residues. V dropped 1 base and J dropped 4 bases, with 11 bases sitting between them. Per germline, CDR1 MGHRA and CDR2 YSYEKL. The CDR3 loop is CASSQATPPYEQYF. DNA for the CDR3: TGCGCCAGCAGCCAAGCTACGCCCCCATACGAGCAGTACTTC.

The chain has TRBV11-2 and TRBJ2-1, with 8 bases fitting TRBD1. Germline values: CDR1 SGHAT, CDR2 FQNNGV. With V trimmed by 5 bases and J by 5 bases, 14 bases remained unmatched. The CDR3 extends over 17 amino acids. For the CDR3, the DNA is TGTGCCAGCAGCCCCCCCCGCCGGACAGGGTTAGACAATGAGCAGTTCTTC. It specifies CASSPPRRTGLDNEQFF.

This clone was counted a few times. This chain uses TRBV19 with TRBJ1-6, with 9 nucleotides matching TRBD1. Germline V CDR1 and CDR2: LNHDA, SQIVND (reference sequence). J gave up 10 bases and V 6 bases, and 16 bases lay outside the gene matches. The CDR3 has 17 residues. The CDR3: CASSTLPGQGRGSPLHF. For the CDR3, the DNA is TGTGCCAGTAGCACTCTTCCGGGACAGGGAAGGGGCTCACCCCTCCACTTT.

J is TRBJ2-7 and V is TRBV7-2, with D possibly TRBD1 on 6 matching bases. With 6 bases removed from V and 0 bases from J, the gap between germline ends came to 9 bases. The CDR3 spans 13 residues. Germline V gene sequence: CDR1 SGHTA, CDR2 FQGNSA. In DNA, the CDR3 is TGTGCCAGCAGGGGACATTTCTCCTACGAGCAGTACTTC. It is translated as CASRGHFSYEQYF.

The V gene is TRBV11-2, the J gene TRBJ2-2; 8 bases match TRBD1. This CDR3 contains 18 residues. Germline CDR1 and CDR2: SGHAT and FQNNGV. The V segment lost 6 bases and the J segment 4 bases; nucleotides outside the gene matches: 16. The CDR3 sequence: CASSQTTLRQGPTGELFF. In DNA form, the CDR3 reads TGTGCCAGCAGTCAAACGACCCTTAGACAGGGGCCCACCGGGGAGCTGTTTTTT.

The V gene is TRBV11-3, the J gene TRBJ2-1; D gene uncertain. The germline V gene encodes CDR1 SGHNT and CDR2 YENEEA. Trimming stripped 5 bases from V and 0 bases from J, with 11 bases between. The CDR3 is made up of 15 amino acids. The CDR3 protein is CASSTDKYSYNEQFF. The CDR3 bases are TGTGCCAGCAGCACAGACAAGTACTCCTACAATGAGCAGTTCTTC.

The V and J genes are TRBV6-5 and TRBJ1-5; 7 nucleotides match TRBD1. Germline V gives CDR1 MNHEY, CDR2 SVGAGI. The CDR3 covers 15 residues. V shed 8 bases and J 5 bases; nucleotides not matched to a gene: 12. CDR3: CASGTPYRGDQPQHF. In DNA, the CDR3 is TGTGCCAGCGGAACGCCTTACAGGGGTGATCAGCCCCAGCATTTT.

The chain combines TRBV11-2 with TRBJ2-1; a weak D match, TRBD2 (6 bases). Per the germline V gene, CDR1 is SGHAT and CDR2 is FQNNGV. The CDR3 sequence is 15 residues long. Trimming stripped 3 bases from V and 2 bases from J, with 11 bases between. The CDR3 protein is CASSFSGLPYNEQFF. CDR3 nucleotide sequence: TGTGCCAGCAGCTTTAGCGGACTCCCCTACAATGAGCAGTTCTTC.

V and J are TRBV18 and TRBJ1-4, with D tentatively TRBD1 (5 bases). V was trimmed by 2 bases and J by 8 bases, leaving 12 bases between them. This CDR3 is built from 14 residues. Germline V CDR1 and CDR2: KGHSH, LQKENI. The CDR3 DNA sequence: TGTGCCAGCTCACCATCTTTAGGGGAAGAAAAACTGTTTTTT. This gives the protein CASSPSLGEEKLFF.

This clone was detected once. CDR3 nucleotide sequence: TGTGCCAGCAGTGAATGGACAGGGGGGACTAGCAATCAGCCCCAGCATTTT. This codes for CASSEWTGGTSNQPQHF. This sequence joins TRBV2 and TRBJ1-5; 10 bases are shared with TRBD1. The germline CDR1 and CDR2 sequences are SNHLY and FYNNEI. Trimming took 2 bases from V and 0 from J; bases not matched to a gene: 4. The CDR3 is 17 amino acids.

The genes are TRBV7-9 and TRBJ1-1, with D perhaps TRBD1 (6 bases). This CDR3 has 15 amino acids. The V end lost 3 bases, the J end lost 0 bases, and 11 bases lay between the germline ends. The germline V gene has CDR1 SEHNR and CDR2 FQNEAQ (reference sequence). The CDR3 DNA reads as TGTGCCAGCAGCTTTTACACAGGGTTGAACACTGAAGCTTTCTTT. Its protein product is CASSFYTGLNTEAFF. Together with reference TRBV7-9 and TRBJ1-1, the CDR3 gives the full variable domain: DTGVSQNPRHKITKRGQNVTFRCDPISEHNRLYWYRQTLGQGPEFLTYFQNEAQLEKSRLLSDRFSAERPKGSFSTLEIQRTEQGDSAMYLCASSFYTGLNTEAFFGQGTRLTVV.

The chain combines TRBV6-5 with TRBJ1-6; maybe TRBD1 (5 bases). Trimming left V 6 bases short and J 9 bases short, with 18 bases between. Germline V gives CDR1 MNHEY, CDR2 SVGAGI. CDR3 length: 15 residues. CDR3 nucleotides: TGTGCCAGCAGCGGGGGGAGGGCAGCTGGTTCACCCCTCCACTTT. Residues: CASSGGRAAGSPLHF.

The chain links TRBV4-1 to TRBJ2-1, with 11 bases matching TRBD2. Trimming cost V 1 base and J 9 bases; bases outside gene matches: 11. The CDR3 length is 17 residues. CDR1 and CDR2 from the germline V gene are MGHRA and YSYEKL. The CDR3 sequence is CASSQGIIAGGQGEQFF. The DNA of the CDR3 is TGCGCCAGCAGCCAAGGTATAATAGCGGGGGGGCAGGGTGAGCAGTTCTTC.

This clone was recorded once. This chain links TRBV7-2 with TRBJ2-1; the match to TRBD1 covers 7 bases. The ends lost 7 bases at V and 2 bases at J; junction bases unmatched: 17. CDR1 SGHTA and CDR2 FQGNSA come from the germline V gene. This CDR3 has 18 residues. CDR3 nucleotides: TGTGCCAGCATTTCAGGCCGGGACAGAACAAGTCCCTACAATGAGCAGTTCTTC. It yields the protein CASISGRDRTSPYNEQFF.

V usage is TRBV7-9 and J usage is TRBJ1-1; 9 bases are shared with TRBD1. CDR3 length: 15 residues. In germline, CDR1 is SEHNR, CDR2 FQNEAQ (reference sequence). J lost 0 bases, V lost 5 bases, and 4 bases had no gene match. The DNA for the CDR3 is TGTGCCAGCAGCGATAGACAGGGGGTGAACACTGAAGCTTTCTTT. Protein product: CASSDRQGVNTEAFF.

This clone showed up just once. The rearrangement joins TRBV2 to TRBJ1-1, with D perhaps matching TRBD1 (5 bases). The CDR3 loop spans 12 amino acids. From germline, CDR1 is SNHLY and CDR2 FYNNEI. The V and J ends lost 6 bases and 3 bases respectively, with 8 bases between them. CDR3 in amino acids: CASRGPDTEAFF. In DNA form, the CDR3 reads TGTGCCAGCAGGGGGCCGGACACTGAAGCTTTCTTT.

V is TRBV6-5 and J is TRBJ1-2; no clear D gene. The CDR3 is made up of 14 amino acids. The V gene lost 6 bases and the J gene lost 1 base, with 12 bases spanning the gap. Germline V gene sequence: CDR1 MNHEY, CDR2 SVGAGI. CDR3 sequence: CASRGVTFNYGYTF. CDR3 DNA sequence: TGTGCCAGCAGGGGCGTAACCTTTAACTATGGCTACACCTTC.

This sequence joins TRBV6-1 and TRBJ1-4, with unresolved D. Germline CDR1 reads MNHNS; CDR2 reads SASEGT. CDR3 length: 14 residues. V lost 1 base and J lost 8, with 11 bases in between. CDR3 protein: CASSEVLRREKLFF. The CDR3 DNA reads TGTGCCAGCAGTGAAGTTCTCCGGCGGGAAAAACTGTTTTTT.

The gene calls are TRBV18 and TRBJ2-7; 7 positions agree with TRBD2. Trimming took 5 bases from V and 3 from J; bases not matched to a gene: 13. This CDR3 contains 16 residues. Germline lookup yields CDR1 KGHSH and CDR2 LQKENI. For the CDR3, the DNA is TGTGCCAGCTCAGACTACTTCGCGGGAGAGTTCTACGAGCAGTACTTC. As protein: CASSDYFAGEFYEQYF.

A single count supports this clone. The chain joins TRBV6-1 to TRBJ1-1; D not resolved. V was trimmed by 1 base and J by 3 bases, leaving 6 bases between them. Germline-derived CDR1 and CDR2 are MNHNS and SASEGT. The CDR3 is 13 amino acids. CDR3 sequence (DNA): TGTGCCAGCAGTGAAGAGCTTTACACTGAAGCTTTCTTT. Translating gives CASSEELYTEAFF.

The chain combines TRBV5-1 with TRBJ1-3; weak D call: TRBD1 (6 bases). In germline, CDR1 is SGHRS, CDR2 YFSETQ. This CDR3 has 15 residues. Trimming took off 4 bases at V and 6 bases at J, with 17 bases between the two ends. DNA for the CDR3: TGCGCCAGCAGCAGGACACAGGGTTTTACAAACACCATATATTTT. As protein: CASSRTQGFTNTIYF.

This sequence joins TRBV19 and TRBJ1-6; D is ambiguous. The CDR3 has 12 residues. V gave up 3 bases and J gave up 10 bases, with 7 bases separating them. Germline-derived CDR1 and CDR2 are LNHDA and SQIVND (reference sequence). The CDR3 sequence is CASSMRRSPLHF. CDR3 in DNA: TGTGCCAGTAGTATGAGGCGGTCACCCCTCCACTTT. Looking up the rest from reference TRBV19 and TRBJ1-6 gives the full variable domain: DGGITQSPKYLFRKEGQNVTLSCEQNLNHDAMYWYRQDPGQGLRLIYYSQIVNDFQKGDIAEGYSVSREKKESFPLTVTSAQKNPTAFYLCASSMRRSPLHFGNGTRLTVT.